These 6 T cell receptor beta chains were all obtained from the same sample, sequenced in a study of neoadjuvant nivolumab and ipilimumab in lung cancer. Sequenced by immunoSEQ multiplex PCR; TCRdb stores in-frame clones only, minus some. The sample holds roughly 1,800 clones; less than 90% are singletons and the top ten take around 2.2%. The sample was adjacent normal lung tissue, taken after neoadjuvant nivolumab, alone or with ipilimumab, at or shortly before surgery. The receptors here all came from an adult with non-small cell lung cancer.

This chain uses TRBV21-1 with TRBJ2-3; TRBD2, the table's D call, lacks a check against the DNA. TRBV21-1 is a documented pseudogene. CDR3 length: 14 amino acids. This CDR3 is CASSEGQTPDTQYF. The CDR3, as DNA: TGTGCCAGCAGCGAGGGCCAGACCCCAGATACGCAGTATTTT.

This chain links TRBV27 with TRBJ2-5, with D perhaps matching TRBD2 (6 bases). CDR1 MNHEY and CDR2 SMNVEV come from the germline V gene (reference sequence). The CDR3 extends over 14 amino acids. V shed 4 bases and J shed 5 bases, with 14 bases lying between them. The CDR3 nucleotides are TGTGCCAGCAGTTCGACTAGGGTAGGGGAGACCCAGTACTTC. It specifies CASSSTRVGETQYF.

J is TRBJ1-2 and V is TRBV5-1, with 10 bases matching TRBD1. Unmatched junction bases numbered 16, after V lost 3 bases and J lost 5 bases. CDR1 and CDR2 from the germline V gene are SGHRS and YFSETQ. CDR3 length equals 18 residues. CDR3 bases: TGCGCCAGCAGCTCAGTCCCGGGACAGGGGCTGAGCCAATATGGCTACACCTTC. It is translated as CASSSVPGQGLSQYGYTF.

The chain recombines TRBV6-4 with TRBJ2-1; 8 nucleotides align to TRBD2. CDR3 size: 15 residues. J lost 4 bases, V lost 2 bases, and 4 bases had no gene match. Germline V CDR1 and CDR2: MRHNA, SNTAGT. Written as DNA, the CDR3 is TGTGCCAGCAGTGACGTGGCTAGCGGGTACAATGAGCAGTTCTTC. Translation gives CASSDVASGYNEQFF.

The chain employs TRBV5-1 and TRBJ2-1; TRBD1 might be the D (5 bases). V lost 0 bases to trimming and J lost 7 bases, with 5 bases between them. This CDR3 region has 12 residues. Germline V gene lookup returns CDR1 SGHRS and CDR2 YFSETQ. CDR3 sequence: CASSLAGNEQFF. In nucleotides, the CDR3 is TGCGCCAGCAGCTTGGCAGGGAATGAGCAGTTCTTC. The full variable domain, its missing parts supplied by reference TRBV5-1 and TRBJ2-1, is KAGVTQTPRYLIKTRGQQVTLSCSPISGHRSVSWYQQTPGQGLQFLFEYFSETQRNKGNFPGRFSGRQFSNSRSEMNVSTLELGDSALYLCASSLAGNEQFFGPGTRLTVL.

J is TRBJ2-7 and V is TRBV10-2; 10 bases match TRBD1. The trim removed 2 bases at V and 2 bases at J, leaving 6 bases unmatched. The CDR3 extends over 16 amino acids. Germline CDR1 and CDR2: WSHSY and SAAADI. The chain's CDR3 is CASSEAAGTGAYEQYF. The DNA for the CDR3 is TGCGCCAGCAGTGAGGCAGCCGGGACAGGGGCCTACGAGCAGTACTTC.